This T cell receptor (beta chain) came from a study of blood T cell repertoires in COVID-19. Study overall: Samples came from the United States, Italy and Spain, spanning acute and convalescent COVID-19. T cells, B-cell-depleted T cells, or PBMCs supplied cDNA or gDNA.

Original handling: Scientists estimated how many nucleated cells there were by amplifying reference gene primers. The method was immunoSEQ multiplex PCR; TCRdb's version includes in-frame clones alone and lacks a portion of them. V and J calls and clone size follow that table, whereas D and trimming were derived from the DNA. The sample holds 150,000 to 200,000 clones, around 92% seen once. Germline trimming cut 2 bases from V and 4 bases from J; bases unmatched to any gene: 10. The CDR3 has 16 residues. Germline loops: CDR1 MNHEY, CDR2 SVGEGT. Seattle researchers signed up patients amid active infection and tracked them longitudinally.

This TCR was sampled from a man aged 30 to 45 with COVID-19, enrolled during active disease. The chain uses TRBV6-2 or TRBV6-3 and TRBJ1-1; 7 bases align to TRBD1. The specimen was peripheral blood. The CDR3: CASSYPPGRGVTEAFF. CDR3 DNA: TGTGCCAGCAGTTACCCACCGGGCAGGGGGGTCACTGAAGCTTTCTTT.